This paragraph covers one T cell receptor beta chain sequence. The antigen it recognizes is unknown. It has no much larger one-base neighbor in the sample; base qualities were not kept. The data were obtained in a study of CD8+CD57+ T cells in acquired aplastic anemia (dated by TCRdb to about 2018). For the wider study: DNA extracted from sorted CD4+ and CD8+ cells had a mean of approximately 3 ug, with a range of 0.2 to 27.4 ug. CD8+CD57+ expansion was defined as frequency above the mean frequency observed in healthy subjects. General conclusions and limits of the study: Around 28 CD8+ CDR3 sequences were found to be shared between patients and controls, but these sequences appeared to be highly expressed in patients and within the immunodominant clones of the patients. Between patients and healthy controls, no significant difference in CD8+ Simpson's diversity was found (P=0.060).

Expansion of CD8+CD57+ cells had been shown by flow cytometry in the patients chosen for sequencing. All patients had severe acquired aplastic anemia diagnosed by International Study of Aplastic Anemia and Agranulocytosis and Camitta criteria. At the time blood was sampled, none of the patients had received any therapy. In this study, sorted CD4+ and CD8+ T cells from the blood of healthy subjects and of severe aplastic anemia patients had their TCR repertoires deep-sequenced. Patients were enrolled under clinicaltrials.gov protocols 00001620, 01623167, 00001397, 00071045, 00081523 and 00961064 in the USA. Ficoll-Paque density gradient centrifugation was used to isolate peripheral blood mononuclear cells. Before DNA was extracted, CD4+ and CD8+ T cells were sorted using either FACS or magnetic beads. Genomic DNA served as template for TCR beta VDJ combination and CDR3 sequence profiling. An Illumina HiSeq 2000 was the platform used for TCR repertoire sequencing. The original pipeline was this. Repertoire assessment relied on Simpson's diversity index, CDR3 size and DJ length profiles, and TRBV/TRBJ rearrangement plots. The most abundant DNA sequence in the deep sequencing data was defined as the immunodominant clone. CDR3 amino acid sequences were screened for sharing across subjects and were compared with published repertoires and the VDJdb database. TCRdb reran the public reads through fastp at Q25 and MiXCR, keeping productive beta chains. Every CDR3 protein is listed once, alongside the most common genes and DNA of its rows. What appears here as the V and J calls and clone size reflects TCRdb's work, not the paper's. For this sample there are around 430,000 distinct CDR3 sequences; over 25% appear just once. The ten biggest clones cover roughly 0.8% of the sample.

This TCR was sampled from a human donor with aplastic anemia. Sequenced material: sorted CD4+, CD8+, or CD8+CD57+ T cells (not recorded which) from PBMCs.

The nucleotide sequence reads TGTGCCAGCAGCTTAGTGGCAGGAGCCAAAAACATTCAGTACTTC. This yields the protein CASSLVAGAKNIQYF. In this chain, TRBV2 is recombined with TRBJ2-4; the D gene cannot be resolved reliably. Trimming costs V 6 bases and J 0 bases, and their ends lie 12 bases apart. For CDR1 and CDR2, the germline V gene lists SNHLY and FYNNEI. Measured from the cysteine to the phenylalanine, the CDR3 is 15 residues long. The sequence is cut down to CDR3 DNA, 45 bases in frame from base 1.